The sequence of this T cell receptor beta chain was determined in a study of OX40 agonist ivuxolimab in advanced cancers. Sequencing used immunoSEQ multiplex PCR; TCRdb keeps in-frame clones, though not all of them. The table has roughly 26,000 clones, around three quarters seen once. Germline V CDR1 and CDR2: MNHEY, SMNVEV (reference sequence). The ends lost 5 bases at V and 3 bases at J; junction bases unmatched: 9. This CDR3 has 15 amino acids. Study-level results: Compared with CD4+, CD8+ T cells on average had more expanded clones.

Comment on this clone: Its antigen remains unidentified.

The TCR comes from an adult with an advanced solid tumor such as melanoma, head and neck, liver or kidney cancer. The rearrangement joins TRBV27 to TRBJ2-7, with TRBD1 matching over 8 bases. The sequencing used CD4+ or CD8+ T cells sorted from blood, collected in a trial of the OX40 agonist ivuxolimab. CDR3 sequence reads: CASSTSKDRVYEQYF. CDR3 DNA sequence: TGTGCCAGCAGTACCTCTAAGGACAGGGTCTACGAGCAGTACTTC.